The 16 T cell receptor beta chains in this list originate from one sample, sequenced in a study of blood T cell repertoires in COVID-19. Clones were read by immunoSEQ multiplex PCR, and TCRdb kept only the in-frame ones, dropping some. The profile covers around 300,000 clones, with about nine tenths appearing a single time and less than 9.5% taken by the ten largest. Sample: PBMCs or T cells enriched from blood (not recorded which). Source of these receptors: a woman aged 25 to 45 who had recovered from COVID-19.

The genes are TRBV5-6 and TRBJ2-1, with 7 positions matching TRBD1. The CDR3 loop spans 15 amino acids. From germline, CDR1 is SGHDT and CDR2 YYEEEE. J lost 7 bases, V lost 1 base, and 8 bases had no gene match. CDR3 sequence: CASSLYRGVRNEQFF. The CDR3 DNA follows: TGTGCCAGCAGCTTGTACAGGGGTGTTAGGAATGAGCAGTTCTTC.

The V call is TRBV4-1, the J call TRBJ1-2, with 7 bases lining up with TRBD1. J lost 4 bases, V lost 5 bases, and 10 bases had no gene match. The length of the CDR3 is 15 residues. The germline CDR1 and CDR2 sequences are MGHRA and YSYEKL. CDR3 region: CASSYGQDRIYGYTF. Here the CDR3 DNA reads TGCGCCAGCAGCTACGGACAGGACAGAATCTATGGCTACACCTTC.

The chain has TRBV30 and TRBJ1-2, with 10 bases that match TRBD1. V gave up 3 bases and J gave up 6 bases; unmatched junction bases: 4. Germline V gene data show CDR1 as GTSNPN and CDR2 as SVGIG (reference sequence). This CDR3 contains 13 residues. The CDR3 spells CAWRVTGGHGYTF. The CDR3 DNA reads TGTGCCTGGAGGGTGACAGGGGGCCATGGCTACACCTTC.

CDR3 sequence reads: CSVEVSRELGYEQYF. The DNA for the CDR3 is TGCAGCGTTGAGGTATCGCGGGAGTTAGGGTACGAGCAGTACTTC. This chain uses TRBV29-1 with TRBJ2-7; TRBD2 agrees at 7 bases. The CDR3 totals 15 residues. The ends lost 3 bases at V and 4 bases at J; junction bases unmatched: 12. From germline, CDR1 is SQVTM and CDR2 ANQGSEA.

The genes are TRBV9 and TRBJ2-3; D ambiguous. Germline V gives CDR1 SGDLS, CDR2 YYNGEE. V was clipped by 0 bases and J by 0 bases, with 5 bases between them. The CDR3 consists of 14 residues. CDR3 sequence: CASSVGVSTDTQYF. CDR3 nucleotides: TGTGCCAGCAGCGTAGGCGTAAGCACAGATACGCAGTATTTT.

This chain uses TRBV6-5 with TRBJ1-4, with TRBD1 identical over 9 bases. The CDR3 consists of 16 residues. The trim removed 2 bases at V and 8 bases at J, leaving 9 bases unmatched. The germline V gene has CDR1 MNHEY and CDR2 SVGAGI. CDR3 loop: CASSYVPGQGGEKLFF. The CDR3 DNA reads as TGTGCCAGCAGTTACGTCCCGGGACAGGGTGGAGAAAAACTGTTTTTT.

The chain carries TRBV28 and TRBJ2-1; 7 nucleotides align to TRBD1. CDR3 size: 15 residues. Germline CDR1 and CDR2: MDHEN and SYDVKM. Germline trimming cut 6 bases from V and 9 bases from J; bases unmatched to any gene: 14. CDR3 in amino acids: CASRIRDSSLFEQFF. In nucleotides, the CDR3 is TGTGCCAGCAGAATCCGGGACAGTTCCCTCTTTGAGCAGTTCTTC.

V is TRBV3-1 (or the pseudogene TRBV3-2) and J is TRBJ1-6; possibly TRBD1 for D (6 bases). Germline loops: CDR1 LGHDT, CDR2 YNNKEL (reference sequence). Trimming shortened V by 3 bases and J by 2 bases, and 17 bases separated the two germline ends. The CDR3 has 18 amino acids. The CDR3 spells CASSHDPRDIAYNSPLHF. The CDR3 coding sequence is TGTGCCAGCAGCCATGACCCCCGGGACATTGCCTATAATTCACCCCTCCACTTT.

The gene calls are TRBV5-1 and TRBJ2-3, with D possibly being TRBD2 (6 bases). Trimming took off 5 bases at V and 4 bases at J, with 11 bases between the two ends. This CDR3 is built from 13 residues. CDR1 and CDR2 (germline): SGHRS, YFSETQ. CDR3 nucleotide sequence: TGCGCCAGCAGGTGGAGGGAAGCAGATACGCAGTATTTT. Translated: CASRWREADTQYF.

CDR3 residues: CASGASRHRNTIYF. CDR3 DNA: TGTGCCAGCGGGGCGTCACGGCACCGAAACACCATATATTTT. The chain carries TRBV5-5 and TRBJ1-3, with D perhaps TRBD1 (5 bases). There are 14 residues in the CDR3. V lost 7 bases to trimming and J lost 5 bases, with 16 bases between them. Looked up from germline, CDR1 is SGHKS and CDR2 is YYEKEE (reference sequence).

The rearrangement joins TRBV14 to TRBJ2-1; TRBD1 matches 7 bases. CDR1 is SGHDN, CDR2 FVKESK, per germline. This CDR3 has 17 amino acids. J gave up 0 bases and V 0 bases, and 5 bases lay outside the gene matches. In nucleotides, the CDR3 is TGTGCCAGCAGCCAAGAGTTGGGGGACAGCTCCTACAATGAGCAGTTCTTC. Its protein is CASSQELGDSSYNEQFF. The full variable domain, its missing parts supplied by reference TRBV14 and TRBJ2-1, is EAGVTQFPSHSVIEKGQTVTLRCDPISGHDNLYWYRRVMGKEIKFLLHFVKESKQDESGMPNNRFLAERTGGTYSTLKVQPAELEDSGVYFCASSQELGDSSYNEQFFGPGTRLTVL.

The chain joins TRBV19 to TRBJ1-2; D uncertain. Trimming stripped 9 bases from V and 2 bases from J, with 19 bases between. The CDR3 totals 15 residues. Germline assignment: CDR1 LNHDA and CDR2 SQIVND (reference sequence). CDR3 DNA sequence: TGTGCCAGCAAACCCGGAGCGGGTCCCAACTATGGCTACACCTTC. Translation: CASKPGAGPNYGYTF. Full variable domain (outside the CDR3, taken from reference TRBV19 and TRBJ1-2): DGGITQSPKYLFRKEGQNVTLSCEQNLNHDAMYWYRQDPGQGLRLIYYSQIVNDFQKGDIAEGYSVSREKKESFPLTVTSAQKNPTAFYLCASKPGAGPNYGYTFGSGTRLTVV.

The gene calls are TRBV5-1 and TRBJ2-3, with 13 positions matching TRBD2. Germline CDR1 is SGHRS and CDR2 is YFSETQ. This CDR3 region has 18 residues. Trimming at V came to 4 bases and at J to 3 bases, leaving 11 bases not matched to a gene. The CDR3 sequence: CASSTGLAGAHTTDTQYF. For the CDR3, the DNA is TGCGCCAGCAGCACAGGACTAGCGGGAGCCCACACAACAGATACGCAGTATTTT. Based on the CDR3 plus reference TRBV5-1 and TRBJ2-3, the full variable domain is KAGVTQTPRYLIKTRGQQVTLSCSPISGHRSVSWYQQTPGQGLQFLFEYFSETQRNKGNFPGRFSGRQFSNSRSEMNVSTLELGDSALYLCASSTGLAGAHTTDTQYFGPGTRLTVL.

This clone was detected only a few times. V usage is TRBV7-9 and J usage is TRBJ1-2; 12 bases are a match to TRBD1. Germline CDR1 reads SEHNR; CDR2 reads FQNEAQ (reference sequence). The CDR3 loop spans 17 amino acids. Trimming removed 5 bases from V and 3 bases from J; junction bases left unmatched: 10. Written as DNA, the CDR3 is TGTGCCAGCAGCCCCGGGACAGGGGGCTTTGATTACTATGGCTACACCTTC. This gives the protein CASSPGTGGFDYYGYTF.

This sequence joins TRBV30 and TRBJ2-2; the match to TRBD2 covers 8 bases. Per the germline V gene, CDR1 is GTSNPN and CDR2 is SVGIG (reference sequence). The CDR3 sequence is 13 residues long. Losses at the gene ends were 4 bases for V and 7 bases for J; bases not matched to a gene: 5. The CDR3 loop reads CAWTGRAVGELFF. The CDR3 DNA reads TGTGCCTGGACCGGGAGGGCCGTCGGGGAGCTGTTTTTT. Looking up the rest from reference TRBV30 and TRBJ2-2 gives the full variable domain: SQTIHQWPATLVQPVGSPLSLECTVEGTSNPNLYWYRQAAGRGLQLLFYSVGIGQISSEVPQNLSASRPQDRQFILSSKKLLLSDSGFYLCAWTGRAVGELFFGEGSRLTVL.

This rearrangement joins TRBV5-1 to TRBJ2-3; 7 nucleotides line up with TRBD2. Germline CDR1 reads SGHRS; CDR2 reads YFSETQ. After removal of 1 base from V and 5 bases from J, the junction contained 10 bases not matched to a gene. The CDR3 totals 16 residues. For the CDR3, the DNA is TGCGCCAGCAGCTTGCTAAGCGGGAAGGAAGGAGATACGCAGTATTTT. Translation: CASSLLSGKEGDTQYF.